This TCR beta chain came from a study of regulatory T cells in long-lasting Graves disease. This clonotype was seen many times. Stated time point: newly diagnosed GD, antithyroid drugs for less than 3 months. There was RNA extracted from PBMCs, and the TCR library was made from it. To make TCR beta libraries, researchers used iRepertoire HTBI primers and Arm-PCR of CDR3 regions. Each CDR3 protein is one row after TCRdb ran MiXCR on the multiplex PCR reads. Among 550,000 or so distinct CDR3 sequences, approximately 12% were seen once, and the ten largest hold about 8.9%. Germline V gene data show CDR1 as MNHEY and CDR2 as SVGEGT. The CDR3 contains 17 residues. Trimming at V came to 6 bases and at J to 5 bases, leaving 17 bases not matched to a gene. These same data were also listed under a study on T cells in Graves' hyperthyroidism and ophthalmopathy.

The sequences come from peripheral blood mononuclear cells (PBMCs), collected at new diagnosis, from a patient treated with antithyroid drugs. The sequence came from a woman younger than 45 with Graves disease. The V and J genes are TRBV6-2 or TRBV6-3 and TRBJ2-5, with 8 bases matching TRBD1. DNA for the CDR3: TGTGCCAGCAGCAGGGGGGTTGGACAGGGCATAAGGGAGACCCAGTACTTC. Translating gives CASSRGVGQGIRETQYF.